A selection of T cell receptor beta chains follows, all from one sample in a study of cytomegalovirus exposure and HLA in healthy donors. The table came from immunoSEQ multiplex PCR; TCRdb's copy has only in-frame clones and leaves some out. The sample shows around 150,000 clones, less than 90% of them seen only once. The specimen sequenced was PBMCs. Every receptor here comes from a man aged 45-60 years in good health and CMV-seropositive. Both conserved end residues are part of each CDR3. D genes are given only for firm matches.

j_gene,v_gene,d_gene,CDR3aa
TRBJ1-5,TRBV28,TRBD1,CASRIQGYQPQHF
TRBJ1-1,TRBV28,NA,CATRVMNTEAFF
TRBJ2-3,TRBV30,NA,CAWSLLGTDTQYF
TRBJ1-1,TRBV6-1,NA,CATWQGHTEAFF
TRBJ2-7,TRBV30,NA,CACNRDKTYREQYF
TRBJ2-2,TRBV5-1,TRBD2,CASSPRTAGAGELFF
TRBJ2-2,TRBV5-3,TRBD2,CARSLGRGTSGRARELFF
TRBJ2-1,TRBV5-4,NA,CASSVSGDSYNEQFF
TRBJ2-3,TRBV18,NA,CASSPLRRAQQREQYF
TRBJ2-1,TRBV9,TRBD2,CASTRLAGLRGSSYNEQFF
TRBJ2-7,TRBV21-1,NA,CASSKKQGAYEQYF
TRBJ1-3,TRBV11-2,TRBD1,CASSSRTGGPLSGNTIYF
TRBJ1-1,TRBV2,NA,CASSIQAGMAEAFF
TRBJ2-1,TRBV29-1,NA,CSVDLKRDEQFF
TRBJ1-2,TRBV5-6,TRBD1,CASSLQQGINYGYTF
TRBJ2-3,TRBV11-2,TRBD2,CASSLDPGLAGVSDTQYF
TRBJ2-3,TRBV5-8,TRBD2,CAGNRDYHRTDTQYF
TRBJ1-2,TRBV7-9,NA,CASSLETVGGYTF
TRBJ2-7,TRBV5-1,TRBD2,CASSIQPSGSSEQYF
TRBJ2-7,TRBV27,NA,CASSLNRGDEQYF
TRBJ2-7,TRBV5-4,TRBD1,CASSLGTGIEQYF
TRBJ2-1,TRBV30,TRBD2,CAFGTSLYNEQFF
TRBJ2-2,TRBV25-1,TRBD2,CASSDHRRGVTGELFF
TRBJ2-1,TRBV15,NA,CATSREPVSGNEQFF
TRBJ2-6,TRBV18,TRBD2,CASSPPSGGAAGANVLTF
TRBJ1-5,TRBV15,NA,CATSRDYGQPQHF
TRBJ2-1,TRBV9,TRBD2,CASSDRLAGGPHNEQFF
TRBJ2-7,TRBV6-1,TRBD2,CASQSGSGGGEQYF
TRBJ2-7,TRBV29-1,NA,CSVVTGAYEQYF
NA,TRBV2,NA,CASSRGPYEQYF
TRBJ2-1,TRBV29-1,TRBD1,CSVAPGTGVNNEQFF